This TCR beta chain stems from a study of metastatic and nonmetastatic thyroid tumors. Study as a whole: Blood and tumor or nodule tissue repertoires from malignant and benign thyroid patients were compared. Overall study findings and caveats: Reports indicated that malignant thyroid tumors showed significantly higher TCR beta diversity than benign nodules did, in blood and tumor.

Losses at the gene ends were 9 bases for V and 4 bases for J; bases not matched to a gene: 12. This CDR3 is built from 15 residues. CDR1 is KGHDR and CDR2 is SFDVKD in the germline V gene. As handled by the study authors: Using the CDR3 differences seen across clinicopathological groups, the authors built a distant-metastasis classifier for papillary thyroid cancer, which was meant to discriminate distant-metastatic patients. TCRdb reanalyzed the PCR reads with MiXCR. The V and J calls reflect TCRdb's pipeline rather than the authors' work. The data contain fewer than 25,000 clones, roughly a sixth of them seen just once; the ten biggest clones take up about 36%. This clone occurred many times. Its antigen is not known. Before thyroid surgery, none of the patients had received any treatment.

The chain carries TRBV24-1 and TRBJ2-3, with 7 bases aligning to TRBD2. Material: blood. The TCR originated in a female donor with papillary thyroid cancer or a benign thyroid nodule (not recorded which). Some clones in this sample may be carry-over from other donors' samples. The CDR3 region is CATRLGGPISDTQYF. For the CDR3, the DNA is TGTGCCACCCGGCTGGGAGGGCCTATCTCAGATACGCAGTATTTT.